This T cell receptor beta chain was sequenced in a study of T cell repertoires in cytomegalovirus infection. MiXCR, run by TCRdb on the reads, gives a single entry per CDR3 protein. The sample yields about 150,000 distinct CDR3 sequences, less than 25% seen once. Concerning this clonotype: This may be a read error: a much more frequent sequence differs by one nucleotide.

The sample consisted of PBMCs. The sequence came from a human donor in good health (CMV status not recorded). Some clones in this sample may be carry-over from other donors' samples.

CDR3 protein: CVSRPQAVNTEAFF. The CDR3, as DNA: TGTGTCAGCAGGCCCCAGGCGGTGAACACTGAAGCTTTCTTT. V gene TRBV7-2 combines with J gene TRBJ1-1; D remains ambiguous. This CDR3 has 14 amino acids. Germline assignment: CDR1 SGHTA and CDR2 FQGNSA. The variable domain in full, completed from reference TRBV7-2 and TRBJ1-1, reads GAGVSQSPSNKVTEKGKDVELRCDPISGHTALYWYRQSLGQGLEFLIYFQGNSAPDKSGLPSDRFSAERTGGSVSTLTIQRTQQEDSAVYLCVSRPQAVNTEAFFGQGTRLTVV.